This T cell receptor beta chain was captured by sequencing in a study of shared clonotypes between healthy human individuals. Germline-derived CDR1 and CDR2 are MDHEN and SYDVKM. The CDR3 is made up of 13 amino acids. V was trimmed by 3 bases and J by 2 bases, leaving 8 bases between them. Assay used: immunoSEQ multiplex PCR; TCRdb lists only in-frame clones, some missing. The sample includes millions of clones, 85% to 95% of them seen just once. The material sequenced was naive CD4+ T cells sorted from blood. As to subset: CD45RA+ positively selected. The V gene is TRBV28, the J gene TRBJ2-7; D unclear. The sequence derives from a man aged 18 to 30 in good health. The CDR3 sequence is CASSLKRTYEQYF. CDR3 nucleotide sequence: TGTGCCAGCAGTTTGAAGAGAACCTACGAGCAGTACTTC. The entire variable domain, with the rest obtained from reference TRBV28 and TRBJ2-7, is as follows: DVKVTQSSRYLVKRTGEKVFLECVQDMDHENMFWYRQDPGLGLRLIYFSYDVKMKEKGDIPEGYSVSREKKERFSLILESASTNQTSMYLCASSLKRTYEQYFGPGTRLTVT.